This is a list of T cell receptor beta chains from one sample in a study of radiotherapy plus CTLA-4 blockade in lung cancer. Some clones are missing from TCRdb's copy, which holds only in-frame ones; the method was immunoSEQ multiplex PCR. The data contain approximately 77,000 clones, around 79% of them singletons. The sample in question was peripheral blood, obtained from a patient treated with radiotherapy plus ipilimumab. All receptors come from a human donor with non-small cell lung cancer whose response to radiotherapy plus ipilimumab could not be evaluated. Some clones in this sample may be carry-over from other donors' samples. Both conserved end residues are part of each CDR3. Fields, in order: J gene, clone size, V gene, D gene, CDR3 protein, CDR3 DNA. The D gene is left open where the match is weak. Clone size is not always given. Where it is, it says once, few, many or a class for expanded clones.

j_call: TRBJ2-7; clone_size: -; v_call: TRBV10-3; d_call: -; cdr3_aa: CATISTGQASYEQYF; cdr3_nt: TGTGCCACCATCTCAACAGGGCAGGCCTCCTACGAGCAGTACTTC
j_call: TRBJ2-5; clone_size: -; v_call: TRBV7-2; d_call: -; cdr3_aa: CASSFGLADIETQYF; cdr3_nt: TGTGCCAGCAGCTTCGGTTTAGCGGACATAGAGACCCAGTACTTC
j_call: TRBJ1-6; clone_size: -; v_call: TRBV5-6; d_call: -; cdr3_aa: CASSSWGLPRGSPLHF; cdr3_nt: TGTGCCAGCAGCTCCTGGGGGCTCCCGAGGGGTTCACCCCTCCACTTT
j_call: TRBJ2-7; clone_size: many; v_call: TRBV28; d_call: TRBD1; cdr3_aa: CASSLLSGTGLGEQYF; cdr3_nt: TGTGCCAGCAGTTTATTGTCCGGGACAGGGCTCGGGGAGCAGTACTTC
j_call: TRBJ2-2; clone_size: -; v_call: TRBV5-4; d_call: TRBD2; cdr3_aa: CASRAPGLGAGELFF; cdr3_nt: TGTGCCAGCAGAGCGCCGGGACTAGGGGCCGGGGAGCTGTTTTTT
j_call: TRBJ2-7; clone_size: -; v_call: TRBV6-6; d_call: -; cdr3_aa: CASSSLYEQYF; cdr3_nt: TGTGCCAGCAGTTCCCTTTACGAGCAGTACTTC
j_call: TRBJ2-7; clone_size: -; v_call: TRBV6-5; d_call: -; cdr3_aa: CASTSGYEQYF; cdr3_nt: TGTGCCAGCACAAGCGGCTACGAGCAGTACTTC
j_call: TRBJ1-1; clone_size: -; v_call: TRBV4-2; d_call: TRBD1; cdr3_aa: CASSQALVGGGKAFF; cdr3_nt: TGTGCCAGCAGCCAAGCCCTGGTAGGGGGCGGAAAAGCTTTCTTT
j_call: TRBJ1-1; clone_size: -; v_call: TRBV6-5; d_call: -; cdr3_aa: CASSYTQAGFEAFF; cdr3_nt: TGTGCCAGCAGTTACACACAGGCAGGGTTTGAAGCTTTCTTT
j_call: TRBJ2-1; clone_size: few; v_call: TRBV25-1; d_call: -; cdr3_aa: CASSGYYEQFF; cdr3_nt: TGTGCCAGCAGTGGCTACTATGAGCAGTTCTTC
j_call: TRBJ2-7; clone_size: -; v_call: TRBV7-3; d_call: TRBD2; cdr3_aa: CASSRTSYEQYF; cdr3_nt: TGTGCCAGCAGCCGGACTAGCTACGAGCAGTACTTC
j_call: TRBJ2-3; clone_size: -; v_call: TRBV20-1; d_call: TRBD1; cdr3_aa: CSAIRDRAGYF; cdr3_nt: TGCAGTGCCATCCGGGACAGGGCGGGGTATTTT
j_call: TRBJ2-7; clone_size: -; v_call: TRBV7-8; d_call: TRBD1; cdr3_aa: CASSPRLGGTGPYEQYF; cdr3_nt: TGTGCCAGCAGTCCTCGTTTAGGTGGGACAGGACCCTACGAGCAGTACTTC
j_call: TRBJ2-3; clone_size: -; v_call: TRBV15; d_call: -; cdr3_aa: CATSAFGARPDTQYF; cdr3_nt: TGTGCCACCAGCGCTTTCGGTGCCCGCCCAGATACGCAGTATTTT
j_call: TRBJ2-5; clone_size: -; v_call: TRBV5-6; d_call: -; cdr3_aa: CASSPLSGGETQYF; cdr3_nt: TGTGCCAGCAGCCCCCTTAGCGGAGGGGAGACCCAGTACTTC
j_call: TRBJ1-6; clone_size: -; v_call: TRBV5-1; d_call: TRBD1; cdr3_aa: CASSLVDRVHSPLHF; cdr3_nt: TGCGCCAGCAGCTTGGTGGACAGGGTCCATTCACCCCTCCACTTT
j_call: TRBJ2-1; clone_size: -; v_call: TRBV11-3; d_call: -; cdr3_aa: CASSPLTGSYNEQFF; cdr3_nt: TGTGCCAGCAGCCCCTTAACAGGGAGCTACAATGAGCAGTTCTTC
j_call: TRBJ1-6; clone_size: few; v_call: TRBV7-3; d_call: TRBD1; cdr3_aa: CASSLGPQGTSPLHF; cdr3_nt: TGTGCCAGCAGCTTAGGACCACAGGGGACTTCACCCCTCCACTTT
j_call: TRBJ2-7; clone_size: -; v_call: TRBV6-1; d_call: TRBD1; cdr3_aa: CASDPGQGLDEQYF; cdr3_nt: TGTGCCAGCGACCCGGGACAGGGGCTAGACGAGCAGTACTTC
j_call: TRBJ2-3; clone_size: -; v_call: TRBV9; d_call: TRBD2; cdr3_aa: CASSGAGTSTDTQYF; cdr3_nt: TGTGCCAGCAGCGGAGCGGGAACTAGCACAGATACGCAGTATTTT
j_call: TRBJ1-1; clone_size: -; v_call: TRBV25-1; d_call: -; cdr3_aa: CASSDIDRLENTEAFF; cdr3_nt: TGTGCCAGCAGTGATATAGACAGGTTGGAGAACACTGAAGCTTTCTTT
j_call: TRBJ1-3; clone_size: -; v_call: TRBV10-3; d_call: -; cdr3_aa: CAISPGGSGNTIYF; cdr3_nt: TGTGCCATCAGTCCCGGGGGTTCTGGAAACACCATATATTTT
j_call: TRBJ2-2; clone_size: -; v_call: TRBV4-1; d_call: -; cdr3_aa: CASSHRAETANTGELFF; cdr3_nt: TGCGCCAGCAGCCACCGAGCGGAGACGGCGAACACCGGGGAGCTGTTTTTT
j_call: TRBJ1-3; clone_size: few; v_call: TRBV7-2; d_call: TRBD1; cdr3_aa: CASSFTGGSGNTIYF; cdr3_nt: TGTGCCAGCAGCTTTACAGGGGGCTCTGGAAACACCATATATTTT
j_call: TRBJ1-5; clone_size: -; v_call: TRBV28; d_call: -; cdr3_aa: CASSLEHAVQPQHF; cdr3_nt: TGTGCCAGCAGTTTGGAACATGCGGTTCAGCCCCAGCATTTT
j_call: TRBJ2-3; clone_size: -; v_call: TRBV5-1; d_call: TRBD1; cdr3_aa: CASSPQGAEDTQYF; cdr3_nt: TGCGCCAGCAGCCCCCAGGGGGCTGAGGATACGCAGTATTTT
j_call: TRBJ1-1; clone_size: -; v_call: TRBV6-5; d_call: -; cdr3_aa: CASSSGHALNTEAFF; cdr3_nt: TGTGCCAGCAGTTCCGGACACGCCTTGAACACTGAAGCTTTCTTT
j_call: TRBJ2-5; clone_size: -; v_call: TRBV5-1; d_call: -; cdr3_aa: CASSQDTGWETQYF; cdr3_nt: TGCGCCAGCAGTCAGGATACTGGTTGGGAGACCCAGTACTTC
j_call: TRBJ1-2; clone_size: -; v_call: TRBV7-2; d_call: TRBD1; cdr3_aa: CASSLVGQAYYGYTF; cdr3_nt: TGTGCCAGCAGCTTAGTGGGACAGGCGTACTATGGCTACACCTTC
j_call: TRBJ1-1; clone_size: -; v_call: TRBV11-1; d_call: TRBD1; cdr3_aa: CASSLTGTANTEAFF; cdr3_nt: TGTGCCAGCAGCTTAACCGGGACAGCGAACACTGAAGCTTTCTTT
j_call: TRBJ2-7; clone_size: few; v_call: TRBV6-6; d_call: -; cdr3_aa: CASSYSATGAYEQYF; cdr3_nt: TGTGCCAGCAGTTACTCGGCAACAGGTGCCTACGAGCAGTACTTC
j_call: TRBJ2-1; clone_size: -; v_call: TRBV5-1; d_call: -; cdr3_aa: CASSLAGNEQFF; cdr3_nt: TGCGCCAGCAGCTTGGCAGGGAATGAGCAGTTCTTC
j_call: TRBJ2-1; clone_size: -; v_call: TRBV5-1; d_call: TRBD2; cdr3_aa: CASSLRSDQRGSEQFF; cdr3_nt: TGCGCCAGCAGCTTGAGGTCAGATCAGCGGGGGAGTGAGCAGTTCTTC
j_call: TRBJ2-7; clone_size: few; v_call: TRBV6-1; d_call: -; cdr3_aa: CASSGYRDSYEQYF; cdr3_nt: TGTGCCAGCAGTGGTTACAGGGACTCCTACGAGCAGTACTTC
j_call: TRBJ2-3; clone_size: -; v_call: TRBV2; d_call: -; cdr3_aa: CASSGQGSTDTQYF; cdr3_nt: TGTGCCAGCAGTGGTCAGGGTAGCACAGATACGCAGTATTTT
j_call: TRBJ1-4; clone_size: -; v_call: TRBV19; d_call: -; cdr3_aa: CASRAGLREKLFF; cdr3_nt: TGTGCCAGTAGGGCAGGGTTGAGGGAAAAACTGTTTTTT
j_call: TRBJ1-1; clone_size: -; v_call: TRBV5-1; d_call: TRBD1; cdr3_aa: CASSSGGGGTEAFF; cdr3_nt: TGCGCCAGCAGCTCAGGGGGCGGCGGCACTGAAGCTTTCTTT
j_call: TRBJ2-3; clone_size: once; v_call: TRBV7-2; d_call: -; cdr3_aa: CASSLFPGTDTQYF; cdr3_nt: TGTGCCAGCAGCTTATTTCCGGGCACAGATACGCAGTATTTT
j_call: TRBJ2-7; clone_size: -; v_call: TRBV9; d_call: TRBD2; cdr3_aa: CASSERGTTYEQYF; cdr3_nt: TGTGCCAGCAGCGAGCGGGGGACCACCTACGAGCAGTACTTC
j_call: TRBJ1-3; clone_size: -; v_call: TRBV4-3; d_call: TRBD1; cdr3_aa: CASSQEGGGQGASGNTIYF; cdr3_nt: TGCGCCAGCAGCCAAGAGGGGGGGGGACAGGGGGCCTCTGGAAACACCATATATTTT
j_call: TRBJ2-5; clone_size: -; v_call: TRBV14; d_call: TRBD1; cdr3_aa: CASSQGDSEETQYF; cdr3_nt: TGTGCCAGCAGCCAGGGGGACAGTGAAGAGACCCAGTACTTC
j_call: TRBJ1-2; clone_size: -; v_call: TRBV28; d_call: -; cdr3_aa: CASSLGAGNYGYTF; cdr3_nt: TGTGCCAGCAGTTTAGGGGCAGGAAACTATGGCTACACCTTC
j_call: TRBJ2-3; clone_size: -; v_call: TRBV5-1; d_call: -; cdr3_aa: CASSWSDSRTDTQYF; cdr3_nt: TGCGCCAGCAGCTGGTCGGACAGCCGCACAGATACGCAGTATTTT
j_call: TRBJ2-1; clone_size: -; v_call: TRBV28; d_call: TRBD1; cdr3_aa: CASRVTGNNEQFF; cdr3_nt: TGTGCCAGCAGGGTGACAGGGAACAATGAGCAGTTCTTC
j_call: TRBJ1-2; clone_size: few; v_call: TRBV7-2; d_call: -; cdr3_aa: CASSSATGLGYTF; cdr3_nt: TGTGCCAGCAGCTCGGCTACCGGACTCGGCTACACCTTC
j_call: TRBJ2-3; clone_size: -; v_call: TRBV19; d_call: TRBD2; cdr3_aa: CASSVLAGGTTDTQYF; cdr3_nt: TGTGCCAGTAGTGTTTTAGCGGGGGGGACCACAGATACGCAGTATTTT
j_call: TRBJ1-5; clone_size: -; v_call: TRBV19; d_call: -; cdr3_aa: CASTPRGGQPQHF; cdr3_nt: TGTGCCAGTACCCCGAGGGGAGGTCAGCCCCAGCATTTT
j_call: TRBJ1-2; clone_size: -; v_call: TRBV5-4; d_call: -; cdr3_aa: CASSLLLSGNYGYTF; cdr3_nt: TGTGCCAGCAGCCTGCTACTGTCAGGGAACTATGGCTACACCTTC
j_call: TRBJ2-3; clone_size: -; v_call: TRBV11-2; d_call: TRBD1; cdr3_aa: CASSAIPGQMDTDTQYF; cdr3_nt: TGTGCCAGCAGCGCCATTCCGGGACAGATGGACACAGATACGCAGTATTTT
j_call: TRBJ1-1; clone_size: -; v_call: TRBV7-9; d_call: -; cdr3_aa: CASSPRDLNTEAFF; cdr3_nt: TGTGCCAGCAGCCCCCGCGATCTGAACACTGAAGCTTTCTTT
j_call: TRBJ1-6; clone_size: -; v_call: TRBV5-4; d_call: -; cdr3_aa: CASTSGQGRNSPLHF; cdr3_nt: TGTGCCAGCACCTCCGGCCAGGGGCGAAATTCACCCCTCCACTTT
j_call: TRBJ1-5; clone_size: -; v_call: TRBV28; d_call: -; cdr3_aa: CASDGPGRYVAQHF; cdr3_nt: TGTGCCAGCGACGGGCCAGGGCGGTATGTGGCCCAGCATTTT
j_call: TRBJ2-1; clone_size: -; v_call: TRBV5-1; d_call: -; cdr3_aa: CASSLRGGLPDEQFF; cdr3_nt: TGCGCCAGCAGCCTACGAGGAGGGCTCCCGGATGAGCAGTTCTTC
j_call: TRBJ1-4; clone_size: -; v_call: TRBV5-1; d_call: TRBD1; cdr3_aa: CASQQGAVDEKLFF; cdr3_nt: TGCGCCAGCCAACAGGGGGCTGTTGATGAAAAACTGTTTTTT
j_call: TRBJ1-1; clone_size: once; v_call: TRBV9; d_call: TRBD1; cdr3_aa: CASSVAGQGAFTEAFF; cdr3_nt: TGTGCCAGCAGCGTTGCGGGACAGGGGGCTTTCACTGAAGCTTTCTTT
j_call: TRBJ2-3; clone_size: few; v_call: TRBV7-8; d_call: TRBD1; cdr3_aa: CASSLDRTYTDTQYF; cdr3_nt: TGTGCCAGCAGCTTGGACAGGACGTACACAGATACGCAGTATTTT
j_call: TRBJ1-2; clone_size: few; v_call: TRBV19; d_call: -; cdr3_aa: CASSISTANYGYTF; cdr3_nt: TGTGCCAGTAGTATCTCGACAGCTAACTATGGCTACACCTTC
j_call: TRBJ2-1; clone_size: -; v_call: TRBV4-3; d_call: TRBD2; cdr3_aa: CASSQPQGVAGGQNEQFF; cdr3_nt: TGCGCCAGCAGCCAGCCGCAGGGTGTAGCGGGGGGGCAGAATGAGCAGTTCTTC
j_call: TRBJ1-5; clone_size: -; v_call: TRBV18; d_call: -; cdr3_aa: CASSPQGYQPQHF; cdr3_nt: TGTGCCAGCTCACCTCAGGGTTATCAGCCCCAGCATTTT